This T cell receptor (beta chain) originates from a study of blood T cell repertoires in COVID-19. Looking at the study overall: PBMCs, B-cell-depleted T cells, or T cells provided the cDNA or gDNA that made up the material.

The data were produced by immunoSEQ multiplex PCR, yet TCRdb's version contains in-frame clones alone and is incomplete. The sample gives 380,000 or so clones, roughly 90% of which show up once; just over 7% is in the top ten. In germline, CDR1 is MNHEY, CDR2 SVGAGI. V shed 8 bases and J shed 6 bases, with 17 bases lying between them. The CDR3 is 14 amino acids. The chain employs TRBV6-5 and TRBJ1-5; tentative D call: TRBD1 (5 bases). Sequenced: peripheral blood. The receptor's source is a woman aged 60-75 years with COVID-19, enrolled during active disease. The CDR3 reads CASASSQGPQPQHF. CDR3 DNA: TGTGCCAGCGCGTCATCGCAGGGTCCTCAGCCCCAGCATTTT.